This TCR beta chain is from a study of beta chain features in type 1 diabetes. Study findings and constraints: Type 1 diabetes patients had TCRB CDR3s that were shorter (moderately but significantly so) in all four CD4+ subsets. Among type 1 diabetes patients, VDJ junctions had fewer insertions and more deletions.

Purity exceeding 95% was reached by all sorted populations. Germline CDR1 reads SGHDN; CDR2 reads FVKESK. CDR3 length equals 14 residues. V was clipped by 2 bases and J by 1 base, with 7 bases between them. This clone has more than one count but fewer than ten. The antigen is undetermined. The sequenced template was cDNA made from the entire isolated RNA. Naive, central memory and regulatory T cell samples produced a mean of approximately 4 million reads. Using immunoSEQ multiplex PCR, the repertoire was profiled, and TCRdb retains in-frame clones only, with some absent. Here the sample spans some 200,000 clones, around 16% being singletons.

This clonotype originated in a young man with type 1 diabetes. V usage is TRBV14 and J usage is TRBJ2-3; no clear D. The sample was naive CD4+ T cells from blood. In nucleotides, the CDR3 is TGTGCCAGCAGCCAATTTATCGGCACAGATACGCAGTATTTT. It yields the protein CASSQFIGTDTQYF.